These 30 T cell receptor beta chains share one sample of origin, sequenced in a study of post-analysis software for immune sequencing data. Study findings and constraints: Patients had higher frequencies than controls of about five TRBV segments, including TRBV5-6, TRBV5-1 and TRBV20-1.

These receptors have no known antigen. cDNA libraries for TCR beta contained unique molecular identifiers. TCRdb re-called the PCR reads with MiXCR, one entry per CDR3 protein. The sample lists about 820,000 distinct CDR3 sequences, around 50% occurring once. Sequenced material: blood. These TCRs come from a girl aged 10 to 17 with multiple sclerosis.

The V and J genes are TRBV7-9 and TRBJ2-3; D is unclear. Per the germline V gene, CDR1 is SEHNR and CDR2 is FQNEAQ (reference sequence). V lost 4 bases to trimming and J lost 9 bases, with 11 bases between them. The CDR3 totals 12 residues. The CDR3: CASSWAAPTQYF. The CDR3 nucleotides read TGTGCCAGCAGCTGGGCAGCCCCAACGCAGTATTTT.

This chain joins TRBV10-3 and TRBJ2-5; D is undetermined. Germline V CDR1 and CDR2: ENHRY, SYGVKD. V lost 0 bases to trimming and J lost 7 bases, with 12 bases between them. There are 14 residues in the CDR3. The CDR3 region has the DNA TGTGCCATCAGTGAGTCCCACCCATCAGGGACCCAGTACTTC. This sequence encodes CAISESHPSGTQYF.

Comment on this clonotype: The junction departs from germline at one end; a sequencing error may be responsible. This chain joins TRBV7-2 and TRBJ2-4, with D possibly TRBD1 on 5 matching bases. The end of the DNA fits TRBJ2-7 better, so the J call may be wrong. This CDR3 is built from 15 residues. Germline values: CDR1 SGHTA, CDR2 FQGNSA. This chain's CDR3 is CAGSFGTGPSYEQYF. Written as DNA, the CDR3 is TGTGCCGGCAGCTTTGGCACAGGTCCCTCCTACGAGCAGTACTTC.

This chain connects TRBV3-1 to TRBJ2-7, with 11 bases that match TRBD2. Germline V gene data show CDR1 as LGHDT and CDR2 as YNNKEL (reference sequence). The V segment lost 3 bases and the J segment 7 bases; nucleotides outside the gene matches: 14. This CDR3 has 17 amino acids. CDR3 nucleotide sequence: TGTGCCAGCAGCCATATGTTGGCGGGACTAGCGGCAGGTGAGCAGTACTTC. Amino acids: CASSHMLAGLAAGEQYF.

The rearrangement links TRBV7-6 to TRBJ2-1, with 8 bases aligning to TRBD1. Germline V CDR1 and CDR2: SGHVS, FNYEAQ. The J segment lost 1 base and the V segment lost 1 base, leaving 6 bases of the junction unmatched. The CDR3 is made up of 17 amino acids. The CDR3 DNA is TGTGCCAGCAGCTTAGTTCCGGGACAGGATTCCTACAATGAGCAGTTCTTC. Translated: CASSLVPGQDSYNEQFF.

This clonotype occurred a few times. The chain joins TRBV7-9 to TRBJ2-7; D uncertain. The CDR3 is made up of 14 amino acids. Trimming stripped 1 base from V and 2 bases from J, with 9 bases between. The germline V gene encodes CDR1 SEHNR and CDR2 FQNEAQ (reference sequence). The chain's CDR3 is CASSLVRTPYEQYF. The CDR3 nucleotides read TGTGCCAGCAGCTTAGTCCGGACCCCCTACGAGCAGTACTTC.

In its sample, this clonotype was seen a few times. The chain has TRBV20-1 and TRBJ2-3; unclear D gene. This CDR3 contains 12 residues. The V gene's germline CDR1 is DFQATT and CDR2 SNEGSKA (reference sequence). Trimming pared 2 bases from V and 2 bases from J, leaving 5 bases between. The CDR3 bases are TGCAGTGCTAGATACTACACAGATACGCAGTATTTT. The encoded protein is CSARYYTDTQYF.

This CDR3 reads CASSLVGSLLAKNIQYF. The CDR3 DNA follows: TGTGCCAGCAGCTTAGTAGGGTCTCTCTTGGCCAAAAACATTCAGTACTTC. This chain connects TRBV7-8 to TRBJ2-4; D is undetermined. The V end lost 1 base, the J end lost 1 base, and 14 bases lay between the germline ends. CDR1 is SGHVS, CDR2 FQNEAQ, per germline. The CDR3 has 17 residues.

This chain connects TRBV20-1 to TRBJ2-5; TRBD2 agrees at 7 bases. The J call may be faulty, since TRBJ2-7 better matches the DNA end. The CDR3 is made up of 14 amino acids. Germline CDR1 reads DFQATT; CDR2 reads SNEGSKA (reference sequence). The CDR3 DNA is TGCAGTGCTAGTTTACCGGCGGGGACTATCGAGCAGTACTTC. It codes for CSASLPAGTIEQYF.

The chain links TRBV5-1 to TRBJ2-5; D may match TRBD1 or TRBD2 (5 bases each). The CDR3 runs 19 residues. The V gene lost 4 bases and the J gene lost 0 bases, with 25 bases spanning the gap. CDR1 is SGHRS and CDR2 is YFSETQ in the germline V gene. In nucleotides, the CDR3 is TGCGCCAGCAGCCTTCCGGCAGAGGGGCCCTACATCGACCAAGAGACCCAGTACTTC. Translated: CASSLPAEGPYIDQETQYF.

The chain recombines TRBV18 with TRBJ2-4; the D is unclear. Germline loops: CDR1 KGHSH, CDR2 LQKENI. With 4 bases removed from V and 8 bases from J, the gap between germline ends came to 9 bases. The CDR3 length is 12 residues. In DNA form, the CDR3 reads TGTGCCAGCTCACTAAATAAGGACATTCAGTACTTC. Translated: CASSLNKDIQYF.

This chain connects TRBV28 to TRBJ2-5; weak D call: TRBD1 (6 bases). Trimming took off 8 bases at V and 2 bases at J, with 18 bases between the two ends. The CDR3 is made up of 15 amino acids. Germline CDR1 MDHEN, CDR2 SYDVKM. The CDR3 DNA follows: TGTGCCAGCCGCCCTTTCGGGACAAGTCAAGAGACCCAGTACTTC. Amino acid sequence: CASRPFGTSQETQYF.

This clonotype was observed many times. This CDR3 is CSARDVETQYF. CDR3 sequence (DNA): TGCAGTGCTAGAGATGTTGAGACCCAGTACTTC. The rearrangement links TRBV20-1 to TRBJ2-5; the D is unclear. With 0 bases removed from V and 5 bases from J, the gap between germline ends came to 4 bases. Germline CDR1 DFQATT, CDR2 SNEGSKA (reference sequence). CDR3 length: 11 residues.

This clonotype was observed a handful of times. The chain recombines TRBV20-1 with TRBJ2-1, with a possible D match to TRBD1 (6 bases). Germline CDR1 DFQATT, CDR2 SNEGSKA (reference sequence). Trimming took 8 bases from V and 5 from J, leaving 19 bases between them. The CDR3 extends over 14 amino acids. The chain's CDR3 is CSPRPGQGNNEQFF. CDR3 coding DNA: TGCAGTCCACGACCGGGACAAGGGAACAATGAGCAGTTCTTC.

This chain links TRBV2 with TRBJ2-7, with D tentatively TRBD1 or TRBD2 (5 bases each). In germline, CDR1 is SNHLY, CDR2 FYNNEI. The CDR3 loop spans 15 amino acids. The V and J ends lost 7 bases and 0 bases respectively, with 16 bases between them. This CDR3 is CASTYGTSYSYEQYF. The CDR3 DNA is TGTGCCAGCACTTATGGGACCTCCTACTCCTACGAGCAGTACTTC.

The chain employs TRBV7-3 and TRBJ1-2, with D perhaps matching TRBD1 (6 bases). Between the trimmed V and J ends, which lost 3 bases and 2 bases, there was a span of 13 bases. Germline V gives CDR1 SGHTA, CDR2 FQGTGA. This CDR3 has 15 residues. The CDR3 sequence: CASSFAPGANYGYTF. The DNA of the CDR3 is TGTGCCAGCAGCTTCGCCCCAGGGGCGAACTATGGCTACACCTTC.

The rearrangement links TRBV20-1 to TRBJ1-5, with 8 bases matching TRBD1. CDR3 length: 15 residues. The V gene end was trimmed by 6 bases and the J gene end by 7 bases; junction bases not matched to a gene: 14. Per germline, CDR1 DFQATT and CDR2 SNEGSKA (reference sequence). Written as DNA, the CDR3 is TGCAGTGCCGTCTCCGGGGACAGGAGAGGACAGCCCCAGCATTTT. As protein: CSAVSGDRRGQPQHF.

The chain links TRBV7-9 to TRBJ2-7; D possibly uses TRBD1 or TRBD2 (5 bases each). Germline V gene lookup returns CDR1 SEHNR and CDR2 FQNEAQ (reference sequence). The V and J ends lost 11 bases and 6 bases respectively, with 14 bases between them. The CDR3 covers 11 residues. CDR3 loop: CAVRGVGEQYF. Written as DNA, the CDR3 is TGTGCCGTGAGAGGGGTCGGCGAGCAGTACTTC.

The J gene is TRBJ1-2, the V gene TRBV30, with D maybe TRBD1 (5 bases). Germline CDR1 and CDR2: GTSNPN and SVGIG (reference sequence). This CDR3 region has 12 residues. V was clipped by 8 bases and J by 4 bases, with 14 bases between them. As DNA, the CDR3 is TGTGCCCAGGTGGTTGGGGGCTATGGCTACACCTTC. Translating it yields CAQVVGGYGYTF.

In this sample, this clonotype turned up a few times. V is TRBV9 and J is TRBJ2-6, with 8 bases matching TRBD2. The CDR3 has 17 residues. Germline V gene sequence: CDR1 SGDLS, CDR2 YYNGEE. The V segment lost 2 bases and the J segment 0 bases; nucleotides outside the gene matches: 4. CDR3 sequence reads: CASSVGLAGSGANVLTF. As DNA, the CDR3 is TGTGCCAGCAGCGTGGGTCTAGCGGGCTCTGGGGCCAACGTCCTGACTTTC.

This chain connects TRBV4-2 to TRBJ2-4, with TRBD2 identical over 14 bases. The J call may not be correct, given that the DNA end is closer to TRBJ2-7. This CDR3 comprises 17 residues. Germline lookup yields CDR1 LGHNA and CDR2 YNFKEQ. The CDR3 nucleotides are TGTGCCAGCAGCCAACCCCCGGCGGGACTAGCGGGAGCCGAGCAGTACTTC. Translated, it gives CASSQPPAGLAGAEQYF.

V gene TRBV4-1 combines with J gene TRBJ2-5; D possibly corresponds to TRBD2 (5 bases). Germline V lookup: CDR1 MGHRA, CDR2 YSYEKL. V was clipped by 4 bases and J by 4 bases, with 16 bases between them. The CDR3 is 15 residues long. This CDR3 reads CASSPNGEFRETQYF. CDR3 DNA: TGCGCCAGCAGCCCGAACGGGGAGTTCCGAGAGACCCAGTACTTC.

The chain recombines TRBV12-3 or TRBV12-4 with TRBJ2-7; 11 bases fit TRBD1. The V segment lost 8 bases and the J segment 3 bases; nucleotides outside the gene matches: 9. This CDR3 has 15 amino acids. The chain's CDR3 is CASHRVGTGGYEQYF. The CDR3 region has the DNA TGTGCCAGCCACCGGGTCGGGACAGGGGGCTACGAGCAGTACTTC.

The rearrangement joins TRBV5-1 to TRBJ2-1, with unresolved D. The V gene lost 0 bases and the J gene lost 0 bases, with 7 bases spanning the gap. CDR1 and CDR2 from the germline V gene are SGHRS and YFSETQ. The CDR3 covers 15 residues. CDR3 sequence (DNA): TGCGCCAGCAGCTTGGTCAGTATCTCCTACAATGAGCAGTTCTTC. The encoded protein is CASSLVSISYNEQFF. Looking up the rest from reference TRBV5-1 and TRBJ2-1 gives the full variable domain: KAGVTQTPRYLIKTRGQQVTLSCSPISGHRSVSWYQQTPGQGLQFLFEYFSETQRNKGNFPGRFSGRQFSNSRSEMNVSTLELGDSALYLCASSLVSISYNEQFFGPGTRLTVL.

The chain couples TRBV20-1 to TRBJ2-1, with D perhaps TRBD1 (5 bases). Germline values: CDR1 DFQATT, CDR2 SNEGSKA (reference sequence). The V end lost 0 bases, the J end lost 1 base, and 7 bases lay between the germline ends. The CDR3 covers 14 residues. CDR3 protein: CSARERTSYNEQFF. The CDR3, as DNA: TGCAGTGCTAGAGAGCGGACATCCTACAATGAGCAGTTCTTC.

This clonotype came up a few times. The rearrangement uses TRBV7-2 and TRBJ2-7; 7 bases match TRBD1. CDR1 and CDR2 from the germline V gene are SGHTA and FQGNSA. This CDR3 comprises 16 residues. V trimming: 5 bases; J trimming: 2 bases; junction bases outside the gene matches: 12. This CDR3 is CASSDPGQRPTYEQYF. The CDR3 region has the DNA TGTGCCAGCAGCGATCCGGGACAGCGACCAACCTACGAGCAGTACTTC.

This chain uses TRBV29-1 with TRBJ1-2; TRBD1 might be the D (5 bases). The V gene's germline CDR1 is SQVTM and CDR2 ANQGSEA. V lost 3 bases and J lost 7, with 15 bases in between. This CDR3 spans 13 amino acids. CDR3 in amino acids: CSVDNGGLSGYTF. As DNA, the CDR3 is TGCAGCGTTGATAATGGGGGTCTCAGTGGCTACACCTTC.

The rearrangement links TRBV6-5 to TRBJ1-4, with 8 bases fitting TRBD1. With V trimmed by 5 bases and J by 8 bases, 10 bases remained unmatched. CDR3 size: 15 residues. Per germline, CDR1 MNHEY and CDR2 SVGAGI. In DNA, the CDR3 is TGTGCCAGCAGTGGGACAGGAGGCTTTGGGGAAAAACTGTTTTTT. This encodes CASSGTGGFGEKLFF.

The V gene is TRBV2, the J gene TRBJ2-7, with 9 positions matching TRBD1. The CDR3 has 15 amino acids. Germline V lookup: CDR1 SNHLY, CDR2 FYNNEI. V lost 6 bases to trimming and J lost 5 bases; unmatched junction nucleotides: 11. The CDR3 coding sequence is TGTGCCAGCAGCTACCAGGGGACAGGGCAGGACGAGCAGTACTTC. Amino acid sequence: CASSYQGTGQDEQYF.

The chain combines TRBV7-3 with TRBJ2-1, with 10 bases lining up with TRBD2. Germline CDR1 and CDR2: SGHTA and FQGTGA. The CDR3 totals 15 residues. V lost 4 bases and J lost 7; bases outside the gene matches: 7. The CDR3 region has the DNA TGTGCCAGCAGCTCGGTCCCGGGACTAGCGAATGAGCAGTTCTTC. Protein product: CASSSVPGLANEQFF. Full variable domain (outside the CDR3, taken from reference TRBV7-3 and TRBJ2-1): GAGVSQTPSNKVTEKGKYVELRCDPISGHTALYWYRQSLGQGPEFLIYFQGTGAADDSGLPNDRFFAVRPEGSVSTLKIQRTERGDSAVYLCASSSVPGLANEQFFGPGTRLTVL.